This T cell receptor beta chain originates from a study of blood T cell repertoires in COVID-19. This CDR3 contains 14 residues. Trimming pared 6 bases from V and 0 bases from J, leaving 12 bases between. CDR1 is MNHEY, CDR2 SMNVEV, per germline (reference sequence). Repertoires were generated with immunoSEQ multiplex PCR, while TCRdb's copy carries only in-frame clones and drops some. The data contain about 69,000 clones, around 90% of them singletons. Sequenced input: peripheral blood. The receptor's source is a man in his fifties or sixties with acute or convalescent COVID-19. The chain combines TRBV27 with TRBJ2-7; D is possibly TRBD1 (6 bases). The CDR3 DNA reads TGTGCCAGCAGCAGACAGGTGAGCTCCTACGAGCAGTACTTC. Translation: CASSRQVSSYEQYF.